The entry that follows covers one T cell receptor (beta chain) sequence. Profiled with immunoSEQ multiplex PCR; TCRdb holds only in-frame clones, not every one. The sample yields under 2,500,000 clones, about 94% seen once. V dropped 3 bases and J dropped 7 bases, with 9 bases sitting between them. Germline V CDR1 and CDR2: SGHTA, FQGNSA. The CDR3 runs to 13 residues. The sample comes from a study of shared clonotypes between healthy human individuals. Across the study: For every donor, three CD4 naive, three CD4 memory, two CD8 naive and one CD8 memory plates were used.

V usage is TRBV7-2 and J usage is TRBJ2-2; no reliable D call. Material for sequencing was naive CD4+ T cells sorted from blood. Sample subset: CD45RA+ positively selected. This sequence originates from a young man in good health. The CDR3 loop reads CASSFVRGGELFF. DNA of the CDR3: TGTGCCAGCAGCTTCGTCAGAGGCGGGGAGCTGTTTTTT.